The 11 T cell receptor beta chains in this list originate from one sample, sequenced in a study of OX40 agonist ivuxolimab in advanced cancers. Only in-frame clones appear in the TCRdb table, and some are missing; sequencing was by immunoSEQ multiplex PCR. There are tens of thousands of clones in the sample; approximately 80% occur only once, and about 20% lies in the top ten. The source material was CD4+ or CD8+ T cells sorted from blood, sampled in a trial of the OX40 agonist ivuxolimab. The source is an adult with an advanced solid tumor such as melanoma, head and neck, liver or kidney cancer.

V gene TRBV7-3 combines with J gene TRBJ1-2; the D gene is possibly TRBD1 (5 bases). The CDR3 has 13 residues. Trimming stripped 4 bases from V and 5 bases from J, with 11 bases between. Germline V CDR1 and CDR2: SGHTA, FQGTGA. The chain's CDR3 is CASSSSEGYGYTF. The CDR3 DNA follows: TGTGCCAGCAGCTCTTCTGAGGGGTATGGCTACACCTTC. Full variable domain (remainder filled in from reference TRBV7-3 and TRBJ1-2): GAGVSQTPSNKVTEKGKYVELRCDPISGHTALYWYRQSLGQGPEFLIYFQGTGAADDSGLPNDRFFAVRPEGSVSTLKIQRTERGDSAVYLCASSSSEGYGYTFGSGTRLTVV.

The V call is TRBV7-8, the J call TRBJ2-2, with D unclear. The CDR3 is 14 amino acids. Germline CDR1 is SGHVS and CDR2 is FQNEAQ. Trimming took 4 bases from V and 4 from J, leaving 10 bases between them. CDR3 region: CASSWLGLTGELFF. For the CDR3, the DNA is TGTGCCAGCAGCTGGCTAGGGCTCACCGGGGAGCTGTTTTTT.

The rearrangement uses TRBV7-9 and TRBJ2-1, with D perhaps matching TRBD2 (5 bases). CDR1 SEHNR and CDR2 FQNEAQ come from the germline V gene (reference sequence). The CDR3 contains 11 residues. V was trimmed by 5 bases and J by 8 bases, leaving 7 bases between them. The CDR3 loop reads CASSPGYEQFF. CDR3 bases: TGTGCCAGCAGCCCGGGGTATGAGCAGTTCTTC.

There are a few counts of this clone. V usage is TRBV6-4 and J usage is TRBJ1-1; D is ambiguous. Trimming left V 8 bases short and J 0 bases short, with 10 bases between. CDR1 is MRHNA and CDR2 is SNTAGT in the germline V gene. The CDR3 extends over 13 amino acids. CDR3 protein: CASRSQMNTEAFF. The CDR3 nucleotides read TGTGCCAGCCGCAGCCAAATGAACACTGAAGCTTTCTTT.

The chain has TRBV7-9 and TRBJ2-2; D is unresolved. This CDR3 comprises 13 residues. V was trimmed by 4 bases and J by 4 bases, leaving 7 bases between them. Germline CDR1 is SEHNR and CDR2 is FQNEAQ (reference sequence). The CDR3 DNA reads as TGTGCCAGCAGCTCTGGCGCCACCGGGGAGCTGTTTTTT. Protein sequence: CASSSGATGELFF.

This clone has just a few counts. The chain recombines TRBV19 with TRBJ1-6; a possible D gene is TRBD1 (5 bases). CDR3 length: 16 amino acids. The V gene lost 6 bases and the J gene lost 6 bases, with 18 bases spanning the gap. CDR1 is LNHDA and CDR2 is SQIVND in the germline V gene (reference sequence). The CDR3 spells CASSLPGGAANSPLHF. CDR3 DNA sequence: TGTGCCAGTAGCCTCCCTGGGGGTGCGGCTAATTCACCCCTCCACTTT.

The rearrangement joins TRBV10-3 to TRBJ2-3; D may correspond to TRBD1 or TRBD2 (5 bases each). Germline-derived CDR1 and CDR2 are ENHRY and SYGVKD. V gave up 8 bases and J gave up 5 bases, with 8 bases separating them. The CDR3 covers 11 residues. CDR3 DNA sequence: TGTGCCATCGGGGACGGAGATACGCAGTATTTT. Translation gives CAIGDGDTQYF.

This chain joins TRBV6-1 and TRBJ2-7; 7 bases fit TRBD1. Germline-derived CDR1 and CDR2 are MNHNS and SASEGT. There are 15 residues in the CDR3. V was clipped by 1 base and J by 3 bases; unmatched bases: 6. CDR3 nucleotides: TGTGCCAGCAGTGAAGTGTTGGCAGGGGGCTACGAGCAGTACTTC. It is translated as CASSEVLAGGYEQYF.

The J gene is TRBJ1-6, the V gene TRBV19; 7 positions match TRBD1. This CDR3 has 15 amino acids. The germline gives CDR1 LNHDA, CDR2 SQIVND (reference sequence). The trim removed 3 bases at V and 8 bases at J, leaving 7 bases unmatched. CDR3 DNA: TGTGCCAGTAGTATTGGTAAGACAGGGCATTCACCCCTCCACTTT. Protein product: CASSIGKTGHSPLHF.

CDR3 residues: CASSFIWAGKETQYF. CDR3 DNA sequence: TGTGCCAGCAGCTTTATTTGGGCGGGAAAGGAGACCCAGTACTTC. The rearrangement joins TRBV7-2 to TRBJ2-5; tentatively, D is TRBD2 (6 bases). CDR1 is SGHTA, CDR2 FQGNSA, per germline. Between the trimmed V and J ends, which lost 3 bases and 5 bases, there was a span of 16 bases. The CDR3 runs 15 residues.

CDR3 residues: CASSQAHSNQPQHF. CDR3 bases: TGTGCCAGCAGTCAGGCGCATAGCAATCAGCCCCAGCATTTT. The V and J genes are TRBV9 and TRBJ1-5; no definite D call. Germline lookup yields CDR1 SGDLS and CDR2 YYNGEE. This CDR3 contains 14 residues. V gave up 5 bases and J gave up 0 bases, with 9 bases separating them. Full variable domain (remainder filled in from reference TRBV9 and TRBJ1-5): DSGVTQTPKHLITATGQRVTLRCSPRSGDLSVYWYQQSLDQGLQFLIQYYNGEERAKGNILERFSAQQFPDLHSELNLSSLELGDSALYFCASSQAHSNQPQHFGDGTRLSIL.